These 29 T cell receptor beta chains share one sample of origin, sequenced in a study of T cells in Graves' hyperthyroidism and ophthalmopathy. RNA transcripts gave rise to amplified TCR beta CDR3 regions. HTBI primers drove first-round RT-PCR of the TCR CDR3. Each CDR3 protein gets one entry after TCRdb re-called the multiplex PCR reads with MiXCR. The data contain roughly 400,000 distinct CDR3 sequences, just under 25% of them singletons. The sample consisted of blood. These receptor sequences come from a man aged 50 or older with Graves' hyperthyroidism.

In this sample, this clonotype turned up many times. The chain links TRBV12-3 or TRBV12-4 to TRBJ2-7; 10 positions agree with TRBD1. V gave up 6 bases and J gave up 7 bases; unmatched junction bases: 6. The CDR3 sequence is 13 residues long. CDR3 sequence reads: CASRGTGAQEQYF. For the CDR3, the DNA is TGTGCCAGCAGGGGGACAGGGGCGCAAGAGCAGTACTTC.

With respect to this clonotype: The conserved final phenylalanine or tryptophan is absent from the CDR3, which likely points to a read error. This chain connects TRBV12-3 or TRBV12-4 to TRBJ1-5; D might be TRBD1 (5 bases). The CDR3 loop spans 14 amino acids. V dropped 2 bases and J dropped 6 bases, with 11 bases sitting between them. The CDR3 reads CASSLQGFGQPQHL. For the CDR3, the DNA is TGTGCCAGCAGTTTACAGGGTTTTGGTCAGCCCCAGCATCTT.

The gene calls are TRBV3-1 and TRBJ1-5; 7 bases map to TRBD1. V gave up 5 bases and J gave up 6 bases; unmatched junction bases: 4. Germline CDR1 reads LGHDT; CDR2 reads YNNKEL (reference sequence). This CDR3 region has 13 residues. DNA of the CDR3: TGTGCCAGCAGCTGGGGGGACAGTCAGCCCCAGCATTTT. Its translation is CASSWGDSQPQHF.

V usage is TRBV7-3 and J usage is TRBJ1-2, with D tentatively TRBD1 (5 bases). CDR3 length: 16 amino acids. V lost 6 bases to trimming and J lost 3 bases, with 20 bases between them. Germline V CDR1 and CDR2: SGHTA, FQGTGA. The CDR3 protein is CASSKEGGQGHYGYTF. DNA for the CDR3: TGTGCCAGCAGTAAAGAGGGAGGGCAGGGTCACTATGGCTACACCTTC.

This clonotype has a handful of counts. V usage is TRBV12-3 or TRBV12-4 and J usage is TRBJ1-2; no clear D. V lost 7 bases and J 8 bases, leaving 14 bases between the germline ends. The CDR3 has 12 residues. CDR3 in amino acids: CASTVDPGGYTF. DNA of the CDR3: TGTGCCAGCACCGTAGACCCGGGCGGCTACACCTTC.

The V call is TRBV6-1, the J call TRBJ1-3; weak D call: TRBD1 (5 bases). Trimming removed 6 bases from V and 0 bases from J, with 9 bases in between. Germline V gene lookup returns CDR1 MNHNS and CDR2 SASEGT. The CDR3 contains 14 residues. CDR3 residues: CASSRAHSGNTIYF. CDR3 DNA sequence: TGTGCCAGCAGCAGGGCGCACTCTGGAAACACCATATATTTT.

This chain joins TRBV6-1 and TRBJ2-1, with 12 positions matching TRBD2. The CDR3 is made up of 16 amino acids. Germline V gene sequence: CDR1 MNHNS, CDR2 SASEGT. Trimming took 6 bases from V and 12 from J; bases not matched to a gene: 15. CDR3 amino acids: CASRGPTSGSRGSQFF. Here the CDR3 DNA reads TGTGCCAGCAGAGGACCGACTAGCGGGAGCCGGGGGTCGCAGTTCTTC.

The chain joins TRBV15 to TRBJ2-5, with D uncertain. V lost 0 bases to trimming and J lost 2 bases, with 4 bases between them. Germline assignment: CDR1 LNHNV and CDR2 YYDKDF (reference sequence). The CDR3 has 13 residues. The CDR3 nucleotides are TGTGCCACCAGCAGAGATCCTCAAGAGACCCAGTACTTC. As protein: CATSRDPQETQYF.

This sequence joins TRBV27 and TRBJ2-1; no reliable D call. The CDR3 has 13 residues. V was pared by 5 bases and J by 10 bases, with 15 bases between. The germline V gene encodes CDR1 MNHEY and CDR2 SMNVEV (reference sequence). The DNA for the CDR3 is TGTGCCAGCAGTAAAACCGTCAACGGGGAGCAGTTCTTC. Translation: CASSKTVNGEQFF.

This clonotype was found once. The chain employs TRBV27 and TRBJ2-3, with D unclear. The CDR3 spans 14 residues. V was pared by 6 bases and J by 6 bases, with 16 bases between. The V gene's germline CDR1 is MNHEY and CDR2 SMNVEV (reference sequence). The CDR3 loop reads CASSQLLASDTQYF. CDR3 nucleotide sequence: TGTGCCAGCAGCCAATTATTGGCCTCCGATACGCAGTATTTT.

The table lists this clonotype with many counts. The chain couples TRBV11-2 to TRBJ2-1; no reliable D call. This CDR3 has 16 residues. Germline-derived CDR1 and CDR2 are SGHAT and FQNNGV. V gave up 0 bases and J gave up 0 bases, with 9 bases separating them. Here the CDR3 reads CASSLEPGRSYNEQFF. For the CDR3, the DNA is TGTGCCAGCAGCTTAGAACCGGGCCGCTCCTACAATGAGCAGTTCTTC.

In this sample, this clonotype turned up many times. The chain has TRBV12-3 or TRBV12-4 and TRBJ2-7, with a possible D match to TRBD2 (7 bases). This CDR3 is built from 14 residues. Trimming shortened V by 3 bases and J by 6 bases, and 15 bases separated the two germline ends. The CDR3 region is CASSLRGKGVEQYF. CDR3 DNA: TGTGCCAGCAGTTTGCGGGGGAAGGGGGTCGAGCAGTACTTC.

This clonotype was counted ten times or more. The rearrangement uses TRBV7-2 and TRBJ2-5, with 11 bases identical to TRBD2. The CDR3 is made up of 14 amino acids. J gave up 4 bases and V 5 bases, and 3 bases lay outside the gene matches. The V gene's germline CDR1 is SGHTA and CDR2 FQGNSA. The CDR3 DNA is TGTGCCAGCAGCCCGGGACTAGCGGCAGAGACCCAGTACTTC. Translating gives CASSPGLAAETQYF.

This clonotype was found a few times. The CDR3 nucleotides are TGTGCCAGTAAGGAGGGGAAAGGTCGCACTGAAGCTTTCTTT. Its translation: CASKEGKGRTEAFF. This rearrangement joins TRBV19 to TRBJ1-1, with D tentatively TRBD1 (5 bases). The CDR3 runs to 14 residues. Trimming cost V 7 bases and J 4 bases, with 16 bases left between them. The germline V gene has CDR1 LNHDA and CDR2 SQIVND (reference sequence). Variable domain in full (rest from reference TRBV19 and TRBJ1-1): DGGITQSPKYLFRKEGQNVTLSCEQNLNHDAMYWYRQDPGQGLRLIYYSQIVNDFQKGDIAEGYSVSREKKESFPLTVTSAQKNPTAFYLCASKEGKGRTEAFFGQGTRLTVV.

This clonotype has only a few counts. This rearrangement joins TRBV7-2 to TRBJ2-7; D unresolved. The CDR3 length is 14 residues. V was trimmed by 1 base and J by 2 bases, leaving 9 bases between them. Per the germline V gene, CDR1 is SGHTA and CDR2 is FQGNSA. The chain's CDR3 is CASSLDISPYEQYF. CDR3 nucleotide sequence: TGTGCCAGCAGCTTAGACATAAGTCCCTACGAGCAGTACTTC. The full variable domain, with the rest looked up from reference TRBV7-2 and TRBJ2-7, is GAGVSQSPSNKVTEKGKDVELRCDPISGHTALYWYRQSLGQGLEFLIYFQGNSAPDKSGLPSDRFSAERTGGSVSTLTIQRTQQEDSAVYLCASSLDISPYEQYFGPGTRLTVT.

This sequence joins TRBV3-1 and TRBJ1-1; perhaps TRBD1 as D (5 bases). CDR1 is LGHDT, CDR2 YNNKEL, per germline (reference sequence). Between the trimmed V and J ends, which lost 3 bases and 6 bases, there was a span of 14 bases. This CDR3 spans 14 amino acids. The DNA of the CDR3 is TGTGCCAGCAGCCAGAGTGGGACGGGCTCTGAAGCTTTCTTT. The encoded protein is CASSQSGTGSEAFF. Together with reference TRBV3-1 and TRBJ1-1, the CDR3 gives the full variable domain: DTAVSQTPKYLVTQMGNDKSIKCEQNLGHDTMYWYKQDSKKFLKIMFSYNNKELIINETVPNRFSPKSPDKAHLNLHINSLELGDSAVYFCASSQSGTGSEAFFGQGTRLTVV.

The rearrangement links TRBV29-1 to TRBJ2-7; perhaps D is TRBD1 or TRBD2 (5 bases each). This CDR3 is built from 12 residues. V shed 8 bases and J shed 2 bases, with 13 bases lying between them. Germline loops: CDR1 SQVTM, CDR2 ANQGSEA. This CDR3 is CSIRDGTYEQYF. The CDR3 DNA follows: TGCAGCATTCGGGACGGAACCTACGAGCAGTACTTC.

The rearrangement uses TRBV27 and TRBJ1-5; unclear D gene. Trimming left V 1 base short and J 4 bases short, with 5 bases between. CDR1 and CDR2 from the germline V gene are MNHEY and SMNVEV (reference sequence). CDR3 size: 13 residues. The CDR3 DNA reads TGTGCCAGCAGTTTATTTAGGAATCAGCCCCAGCATTTT. Translating it yields CASSLFRNQPQHF.

There are many counts of this clonotype. CDR3 nucleotides: TGTGCCAGCAGCTCGGGACAGTGGGGGGCCCAGTACTTC. It codes for CASSSGQWGAQYF. The chain links TRBV11-2 to TRBJ2-5; possibly TRBD1 for D (7 bases). Trimming removed 4 bases at V and 9 bases at J, with 15 bases between. The length of the CDR3 is 13 residues. Looked up from germline, CDR1 is SGHAT and CDR2 is FQNNGV.

The V and J genes are TRBV20-1 and TRBJ2-7; 8 bases align to TRBD2. Germline loops: CDR1 DFQATT, CDR2 SNEGSKA (reference sequence). Trimming cost V 3 bases and J 6 bases; bases outside gene matches: 10. This CDR3 spans 14 amino acids. The CDR3 region has the DNA TGCAGTGCTAGTTCGGGCGGGAGGCCTCTCGAGCAGTACTTC. It codes for CSASSGGRPLEQYF.

This clonotype was seen once. The V gene is TRBV28, the J gene TRBJ1-2, with TRBD1 matching over 7 bases. The germline V gene has CDR1 MDHEN and CDR2 SYDVKM. The CDR3 loop spans 16 amino acids. V trimming: 3 bases; J trimming: 4 bases; junction bases outside the gene matches: 11. In DNA form, the CDR3 reads TGTGCCAGCAGTTTCCCGGACAGGATGGGAGCCTATGGCTACACCTTC. Translating gives CASSFPDRMGAYGYTF.

This clonotype showed up many times. The chain recombines TRBV3-1 with TRBJ2-5; the D is unclear. The V end was cut by 3 bases, the J end by 5 bases, with 7 bases between. This CDR3 comprises 12 residues. Germline loops: CDR1 LGHDT, CDR2 YNNKEL (reference sequence). The CDR3 sequence: CASSHQGETQYF. The CDR3 DNA is TGTGCCAGCAGCCATCAAGGGGAGACCCAGTACTTC.

This clonotype was counted between two and nine times. The rearrangement joins TRBV29-1 to TRBJ1-6, with 7 positions matching TRBD1. The CDR3 loop spans 16 amino acids. Trimming cost V 1 base and J 0 bases; bases outside gene matches: 3. Germline V CDR1 and CDR2: SQVTM, ANQGSEA. CDR3 DNA sequence: TGCAGCGTTGAAGCACAGGGGAGCTCCTATAATTCACCCCTCCACTTT. As protein: CSVEAQGSSYNSPLHF.

The chain uses TRBV2 and TRBJ2-4; D gene uncertain. V was pared by 3 bases and J by 1 base, with 13 bases between. Germline assignment: CDR1 SNHLY and CDR2 FYNNEI. This CDR3 has 16 amino acids. The CDR3 nucleotides are TGTGCCAGCAGTGATTCGGCAGGCCGGGCCAAAAACATTCAGTACTTC. This sequence encodes CASSDSAGRAKNIQYF.

This rearrangement joins TRBV7-9 to TRBJ2-2; 7 nucleotides agree with TRBD1. CDR3 length equals 16 residues. Looked up from germline, CDR1 is SEHNR and CDR2 is FQNEAQ (reference sequence). V shed 4 bases and J 6 bases; nucleotides not matched to a gene: 11. The CDR3 sequence is CASSSALGGAAGELFF. The CDR3 nucleotides are TGTGCCAGCAGCTCCGCTTTAGGGGGCGCGGCCGGGGAGCTGTTTTTT.

This clonotype has just a few counts. The CDR3 DNA sequence: TGTGCCAGCAGCGCCGGGACAGGGGCAGGGGAGCAGTACTTC. Its protein is CASSAGTGAGEQYF. The V call is TRBV9, the J call TRBJ2-7; 10 nucleotides align to TRBD1. Germline CDR1 SGDLS, CDR2 YYNGEE. The CDR3 contains 14 residues. The V and J ends lost 3 bases and 7 bases, in that order; junction bases with no gene match: 7.

The chain carries TRBV2 and TRBJ1-1; tentatively, D is TRBD1 (6 bases). This CDR3 contains 20 residues. Trimming removed 2 bases at V and 0 bases at J, with 25 bases between. Germline CDR1 reads SNHLY; CDR2 reads FYNNEI. The CDR3 here is CASSEYPGASTPGMNTEAFF. In nucleotides, the CDR3 is TGTGCCAGCAGTGAATATCCGGGGGCCAGCACCCCGGGTATGAACACTGAAGCTTTCTTT. The complete variable domain, with remaining parts taken from reference TRBV2 and TRBJ1-1, reads EPEVTQTPSHQVTQMGQEVILRCVPISNHLYFYWYRQILGQKVEFLVSFYNNEISEKSEIFDDQFSVERPDGSNFTLKIRSTKLEDSAMYFCASSEYPGASTPGMNTEAFFGQGTRLTVV.

This chain links TRBV7-3 with TRBJ2-7, with 11 bases aligning to TRBD2. This CDR3 contains 18 residues. V shed 0 bases, J shed 6 bases, and the junction held 13 bases outside the gene matches. CDR1 and CDR2 (germline): SGHTA, FQGTGA. The CDR3 bases are TGTGCCAGCAGCTTAACGTTTACTAGCGGGAGAGGTTGTCGCGAGCAGTACTTC. This codes for CASSLTFTSGRGCREQYF.

To note about this clonotype: A junction boundary mismatches the germline segment, possibly from a read error. This chain connects TRBV3-1 to TRBJ2-1; 9 bases fit TRBD2. CDR1 and CDR2 (germline): LGHDT, YNNKEL (reference sequence). The CDR3 consists of 17 residues. The CDR3 sequence: CASSLVAAGGRYNEQFF. The CDR3 nucleotides are TGCGCCAGCAGCTTGGTTGCAGCGGGAGGACGCTACAATGAGCAGTTCTTC.